This T cell receptor beta chain was sequenced in a study of human thymus T cells. Study conclusions and caveats: Related research described thymic repertoires that were highly overlapping among unrelated individuals. Thymic as well as blood repertoires seemed to favor certain V and J genes unevenly.

Germline trimming cut 5 bases from V and 2 bases from J; bases unmatched to any gene: 11. The CDR3 has 16 amino acids. Per the germline V gene, CDR1 is SGHTA and CDR2 is FQGNSA. Notes on this clone: Its antigen is not identified.

Resections obtained during corrective heart surgery supplied the thymus tissue. Donors were healthy Finnish infants having corrective surgery for congenital heart defects. Using immunoSEQ multiplex PCR, the repertoire was profiled, and TCRdb retains in-frame clones only, with some absent. The sample lists tens of thousands of clones, just over 95% seen once, with 0.025% to 0.04% in the top ten. Sequenced sample: thymus tissue. The receptor was derived from a boy under two years old with a congenital heart defect but otherwise immunologically healthy. The rearrangement links TRBV7-2 to TRBJ1-1; 7 bases are a match to TRBD1. CDR3: CASSDRPQGRNTEAFF. The CDR3 DNA reads as TGTGCCAGCAGCGATCGACCACAGGGGCGAAACACTGAAGCTTTCTTT.